One TCR beta chain is described in this entry. What it recognizes is unknown. Unique molecular identifiers were present in the TCR beta cDNA libraries. Researchers reported around 510,000 cDNA molecules coming from roughly 0.93 to 9.6 million T cells. TCRdb reanalysed the PCR reads using MiXCR and keeps one entry per CDR3 protein. The table includes 500,000 to 600,000 distinct CDR3 sequences, 44% detected once. Trimming left V 3 bases short and J 3 bases short, with 9 bases between. In germline, CDR1 is LGHDT, CDR2 YNNKEL (reference sequence). The CDR3 consists of 13 residues. These data come from a study of post-analysis software for immune sequencing data. Turning to the study itself: Included courses were relapsing-remitting and secondary progressive multiple sclerosis; progressive-relapsing multiple sclerosis was also included.

The study, taken as a whole, reports: Samples from a shared batch, those prepared together, strongly co-clustered by F measure. Controls had significantly higher normalized Chao1 diversity than multiple sclerosis patients. Higher frequency in patients than in controls was seen for about five TRBV segments, with TRBV5-6, TRBV5-1 and TRBV20-1 among them.

This receptor was taken from a girl aged 5-17 years with multiple sclerosis. The V call is TRBV3-1, the J call TRBJ2-7; TRBD1 or TRBD2 may be the D gene (5 bases each). What was sequenced was blood. CDR3 sequence reads: CASSHRGVYEQYF. CDR3 sequence (DNA): TGTGCCAGCAGCCACCGAGGGGTCTACGAGCAGTACTTC.